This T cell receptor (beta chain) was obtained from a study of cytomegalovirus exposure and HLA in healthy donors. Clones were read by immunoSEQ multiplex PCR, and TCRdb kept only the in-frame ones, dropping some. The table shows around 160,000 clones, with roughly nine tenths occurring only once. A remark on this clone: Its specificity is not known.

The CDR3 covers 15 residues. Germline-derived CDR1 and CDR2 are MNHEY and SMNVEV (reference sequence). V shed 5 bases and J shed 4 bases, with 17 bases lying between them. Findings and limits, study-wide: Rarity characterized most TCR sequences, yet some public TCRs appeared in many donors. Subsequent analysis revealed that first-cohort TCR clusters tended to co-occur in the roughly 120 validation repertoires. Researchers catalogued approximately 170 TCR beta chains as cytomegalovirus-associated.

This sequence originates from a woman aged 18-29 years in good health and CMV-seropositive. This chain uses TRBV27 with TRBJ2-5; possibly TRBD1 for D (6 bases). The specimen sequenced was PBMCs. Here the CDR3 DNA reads TGTGCCAGCAGTCCGACACAGGGTATGCGAGAGACCCAGTACTTC. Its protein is CASSPTQGMRETQYF.